This T cell receptor (beta chain) originates from a study of cytotoxic CD8 clonotypes in ibrutinib-treated CLL. Overall study findings and caveats: Baseline clonality, above age-matched healthy donor levels, tracked circulating CD8+ T-cell counts.

TCRdb keeps only in-frame clones here, not all; method: immunoSEQ multiplex PCR. The top ten hold around 10% of the sample, which has roughly 220,000 clones, 60% to 80% seen once. As to this clone: Its cognate antigen is unknown.

This CDR3 has 14 amino acids. In germline, CDR1 is SGHDT, CDR2 YYEEEE. V was clipped by 2 bases and J by 6 bases; unmatched bases: 5. This chain uses TRBV5-6 with TRBJ1-2; 9 bases line up with TRBD1. This sample comprised PBMCs, obtained after 12 months of ibrutinib treatment. The sequence derives from a human donor with chronic lymphocytic leukemia. CDR3 sequence reads: CASSFSYRGHGYTF. The CDR3 nucleotides read TGTGCCAGCAGCTTCTCATACAGGGGGCATGGCTACACCTTC.